This is a list of T cell receptor beta chains from one sample in a study of T cells in localized non-small cell lung cancer. The data were produced by immunoSEQ multiplex PCR, yet TCRdb's version contains in-frame clones alone and is incomplete. The sample records 20,000 to 30,000 clones, roughly 87% being singletons. The source was peripheral blood, collected before any cancer treatment. These receptors originate from a male donor older than 55 with stage I squamous cell lung carcinoma. CDR3s include the opening cysteine and the closing phenylalanine or tryptophan. Fields, in order: clone size, D gene, V gene, J gene, CDR3 DNA, CDR3 protein. The D gene is left open where the match is weak. For some rows the clone size is stated as once, few or many, or as a class when expanded; others skip it.

size: -; D: TRBD1; V: TRBV6-5; J: TRBJ1-5; DNA: TGTGCCAGCAGCGGAACAGGGGGCAATCAGCCCCAGCATTTT; CDR3: CASSGTGGNQPQHF
size: -; D: TRBD2; V: TRBV5-6; J: TRBJ2-1; DNA: TGTGCCAGCAGTCACTTAGGACTAGCAGAGAGCTCCTACAATGAGCAGTTCTTC; CDR3: CASSHLGLAESSYNEQFF
size: -; D: -; V: TRBV2; J: TRBJ1-1; DNA: TGTGCCAGCAGGACAGGAGTGAACACTGAAGCTTTCTTT; CDR3: CASRTGVNTEAFF
size: -; D: TRBD2; V: TRBV4-1; J: TRBJ2-4; DNA: TGCGCCAGCAGCCGTCGGACTAGCGGGGCCGAGGCCAAAAACATTCAGTACTTC; CDR3: CASSRRTSGAEAKNIQYF
size: -; D: -; V: TRBV11-3; J: TRBJ2-7; DNA: TGTGCCAGCAGCCCTTCCTTAGGTGGGGGGCTCGCCGAGCAGTACTTC; CDR3: CASSPSLGGGLAEQYF
size: -; D: -; V: TRBV7-6; J: TRBJ2-7; DNA: TGTGCCAGCAGCCCGGGCGGGGAGGAGTACGAGCAGTACTTC; CDR3: CASSPGGEEYEQYF
size: few; D: -; V: TRBV5-1; J: TRBJ2-5; DNA: TGCGCCAGCTGCCGACAGGCGACTTCCCAAGAGACCCAGTACTTC; CDR3: CASCRQATSQETQYF
size: -; D: TRBD1; V: TRBV15; J: TRBJ1-1; DNA: TGTGCCACCAGCAGGGCTCCCGGGACAGGGAACACTGAAGCTTTCTTT; CDR3: CATSRAPGTGNTEAFF
size: once; D: -; V: TRBV7-8; J: TRBJ2-1; DNA: TGTGCCAGCAGCTTCCTTTTAGGCGGGATTTCCTACAATGAGCAGTTCTTC; CDR3: CASSFLLGGISYNEQFF
size: once; D: TRBD1; V: TRBV6-5; J: TRBJ1-1; DNA: TGTGCCAGCACCCCAGCAGGACAGGCTGAAGCTTTCTTT; CDR3: CASTPAGQAEAFF
size: -; D: -; V: TRBV18; J: TRBJ1-3; DNA: TGTGCCAGCTTGGATTTCTCTGGAAACACCATATATTTT; CDR3: CASLDFSGNTIYF
size: -; D: -; V: TRBV5-1; J: TRBJ1-2; DNA: TGCGCCAGCAGCGTGATGACGGGCTATGGCTACACCTTC; CDR3: CASSVMTGYGYTF
size: -; D: -; V: TRBV18; J: TRBJ2-1; DNA: TGTGCCAGCTCATCCCAGGTGGTAGCGAGCTACAATGAGCAGTTCTTC; CDR3: CASSSQVVASYNEQFF
size: -; D: TRBD1; V: TRBV19; J: TRBJ1-1; DNA: TGTGCCAGCCGGGACAGGGTGAACACTGAAGCTTTCTTT; CDR3: CASRDRVNTEAFF
size: few; D: TRBD1; V: TRBV12-5; J: TRBJ2-3; DNA: TGTGCTAGTGGTTTGACAGGGGGCGCAGATACGCAGTATTTT; CDR3: CASGLTGGADTQYF
size: -; D: TRBD1; V: TRBV5-6; J: TRBJ2-2; DNA: TGTGCCAGCAGCTCCGGACAGGGGACCGGGGAGCTGTTTTTT; CDR3: CASSSGQGTGELFF
size: -; D: -; V: TRBV18; J: TRBJ1-1; DNA: TGTGCCAGCCGGGAGGGGCACTATAACACTGAAGCTTTCTTT; CDR3: CASREGHYNTEAFF
size: -; D: -; V: TRBV7-9; J: TRBJ2-7; DNA: TGTGCCAGCAGCCTGGATCCTCCCTACGAGCAGTACTTC; CDR3: CASSLDPPYEQYF
size: -; D: -; V: TRBV30; J: TRBJ1-1; DNA: TGTGCCTGGAGTCTGTCATCTGGGACTCTTGGCACTGAAGCTTTCTTT; CDR3: CAWSLSSGTLGTEAFF
size: -; D: -; V: TRBV29-1; J: TRBJ1-3; DNA: TGCAGCGTTCATAGTGGAAACACCATATATTTT; CDR3: CSVHSGNTIYF
size: -; D: -; V: TRBV7-6; J: TRBJ1-1; DNA: TGTGCCAGCAGCTTAGTTCCCGAGAACACTGAAGCTTTCTTT; CDR3: CASSLVPENTEAFF
size: few; D: -; V: TRBV7-2; J: TRBJ2-2; DNA: TGTGCCAGCAGGACTAGGAGATCCGGGGAGCTGTTTTTT; CDR3: CASRTRRSGELFF
size: -; D: -; V: TRBV29-1; J: TRBJ1-2; DNA: TGCAGCTTTTGGACAGACGGCTACACCTTC; CDR3: CSFWTDGYTF
size: once; D: TRBD2; V: TRBV7-2; J: TRBJ2-1; DNA: TGTGCCAGCAGCTCGGTAACCAGACTAGCGGGGTACAATGAGCAGTTCTTC; CDR3: CASSSVTRLAGYNEQFF
size: -; D: -; V: TRBV5-5; J: TRBJ1-2; DNA: TGTGCCAGCAGCTTTGACCCGACACGGAACTATGGCTACACCTTC; CDR3: CASSFDPTRNYGYTF
size: -; D: -; V: TRBV5-4; J: TRBJ1-5; DNA: TGTGCCAGCAGCAAGAGGGGAGAGGATCAGCCCCAGCATTTT; CDR3: CASSKRGEDQPQHF
size: -; D: -; V: TRBV6-5; J: TRBJ1-2; DNA: TGTGCCAGCAGCCGACTTGCAACGACTTATGGCTACACCTTC; CDR3: CASSRLATTYGYTF
size: -; D: -; V: TRBV10-2; J: TRBJ1-5; DNA: TGCGCCAGCAGTGAGTCGGGGGATCAGCCCCAGCATTTT; CDR3: CASSESGDQPQHF
size: -; D: -; V: TRBV6-1; J: TRBJ1-2; DNA: TGTGCCAGCAGTGAAGCGCACCAGGGCTTGGGTGGCTACACCTTC; CDR3: CASSEAHQGLGGYTF